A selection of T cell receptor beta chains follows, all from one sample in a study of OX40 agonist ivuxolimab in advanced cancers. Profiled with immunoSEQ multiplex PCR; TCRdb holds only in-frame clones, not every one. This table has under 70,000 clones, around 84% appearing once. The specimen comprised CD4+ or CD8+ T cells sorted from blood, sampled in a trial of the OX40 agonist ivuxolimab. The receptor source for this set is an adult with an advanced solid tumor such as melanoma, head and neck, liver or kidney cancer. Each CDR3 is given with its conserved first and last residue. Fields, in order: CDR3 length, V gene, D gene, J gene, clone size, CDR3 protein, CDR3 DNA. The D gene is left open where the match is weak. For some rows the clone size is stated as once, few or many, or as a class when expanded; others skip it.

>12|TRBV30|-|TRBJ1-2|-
CAWSAGMSGYTF
TGTGCCTGGAGTGCGGGTATGAGTGGCTACACCTTC
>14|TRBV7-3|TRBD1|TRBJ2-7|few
CASSSRDSIYEQYF
TGTGCCAGCAGTTCCCGGGACAGCATCTACGAGCAGTACTTC
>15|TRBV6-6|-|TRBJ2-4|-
CASSYSQGTKNIQYF
TGTGCCAGCAGTTACTCGCAGGGGACCAAAAACATTCAGTACTTC
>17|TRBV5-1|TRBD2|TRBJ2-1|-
CASSPLTSGGDYNEQFF
TGCGCCAGCAGCCCTCTGACTAGCGGGGGCGATTACAATGAGCAGTTCTTC
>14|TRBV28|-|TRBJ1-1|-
CASSSRTENTEAFF
TGTGCCAGCAGTTCAAGGACGGAAAACACTGAAGCTTTCTTT
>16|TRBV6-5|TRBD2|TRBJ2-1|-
CASSSPREAGGVEQFF
TGTGCCAGCAGTTCCCCTCGTGAAGCGGGAGGGGTTGAGCAGTTCTTC
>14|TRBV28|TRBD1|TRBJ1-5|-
CASSTGQSNQPQHF
TGTGCCAGCAGCACGGGACAGAGCAATCAGCCCCAGCATTTT
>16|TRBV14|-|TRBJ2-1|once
CASSQEWAGSYNEQFF
TGTGCCAGCAGCCAAGAATGGGCGGGTTCCTACAATGAGCAGTTCTTC
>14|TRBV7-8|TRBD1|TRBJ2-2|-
CASSLGQSSGELFF
TGTGCCAGCAGTTTGGGACAGTCTTCCGGGGAGCTGTTTTTT
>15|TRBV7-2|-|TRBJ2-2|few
CASSRREGQGWELFF
TGTGCCAGCAGCCGGCGGGAAGGCCAAGGGTGGGAGCTGTTTTTT
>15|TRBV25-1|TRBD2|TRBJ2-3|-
CASSSSGGYTDTQYF
TGTGCCAGCAGTTCTAGCGGGGGCTACACAGATACGCAGTATTTT
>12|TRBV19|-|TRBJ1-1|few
CASRETTLEAFF
TGTGCCAGTCGAGAAACTACGTTGGAAGCTTTCTTT
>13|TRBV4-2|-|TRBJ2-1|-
CASSPNLIGEQFF
TGTGCCAGCAGCCCGAACCTCATTGGTGAGCAGTTCTTC
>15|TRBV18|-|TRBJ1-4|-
CASSPSKGEVEKLFF
TGTGCCAGCTCACCCTCCAAGGGGGAGGTGGAAAAACTGTTTTTT
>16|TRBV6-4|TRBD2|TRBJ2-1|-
CASIETVGLAHSEQFF
TGTGCCAGCATCGAAACTGTGGGACTAGCCCATAGTGAGCAGTTCTTC
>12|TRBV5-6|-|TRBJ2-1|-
CASSRNSNEQFF
TGTGCCAGCAGCCGGAACTCCAATGAGCAGTTCTTC
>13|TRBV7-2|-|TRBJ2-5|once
CASSLSGPETQYF
TGTGCCAGCAGCTTATCTGGCCCAGAGACCCAGTACTTC
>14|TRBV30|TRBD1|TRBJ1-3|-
CASLTGGSGNTIYF
TGTGCCTCACTGACAGGGGGCTCTGGAAACACCATATATTTT
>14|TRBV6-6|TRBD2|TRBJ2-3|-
CASPGTRNTDTQYF
TGTGCCAGCCCCGGGACTAGAAACACAGATACGCAGTATTTT
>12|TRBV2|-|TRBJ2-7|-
CASSYLRHEQYF
TGTGCCAGCAGTTACCTACGCCACGAGCAGTACTTC
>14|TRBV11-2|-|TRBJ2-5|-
CASSLEPGYKTQYF
TGTGCCAGCAGCTTAGAACCAGGGTATAAGACCCAGTACTTC
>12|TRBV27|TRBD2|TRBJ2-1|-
CASSSGGDEQFF
TGTGCCAGCAGTTCGGGGGGTGATGAGCAGTTCTTC
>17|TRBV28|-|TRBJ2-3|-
CASSLWGAGSSTDTQYF
TGTGCCAGCTCCCTCTGGGGCGCCGGATCTAGCACAGATACGCAGTATTTT
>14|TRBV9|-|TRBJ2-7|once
CASSVASDSYEQYF
TGTGCCAGCAGCGTAGCGAGCGACTCCTACGAGCAGTACTTC
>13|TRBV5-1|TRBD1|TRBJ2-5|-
CASSVTGGETQYF
TGCGCCAGCAGCGTAACAGGGGGCGAGACCCAGTACTTC
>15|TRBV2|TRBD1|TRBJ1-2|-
CASSDRDRGYNGYTF
TGTGCCAGCAGCGACCGCGACAGGGGATATAATGGCTACACCTTC
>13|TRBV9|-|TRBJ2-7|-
CASSVGGDNEQYF
TGTGCCAGCAGCGTAGGAGGAGATAACGAGCAGTACTTC
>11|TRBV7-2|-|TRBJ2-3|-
CASSQEDTQYF
TGTGCCAGCAGCCAGGAGGATACGCAGTATTTT
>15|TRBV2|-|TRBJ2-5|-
CASRTRGFLHETQYF
TGTGCCAGCAGGACCCGGGGGTTCTTGCACGAGACCCAGTACTTC
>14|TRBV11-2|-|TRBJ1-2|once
CASSLGTASYGYTF
TGTGCCAGCAGCTTAGGAACGGCTAGCTATGGCTACACCTTC
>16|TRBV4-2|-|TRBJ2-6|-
CASSQGNGNGANVLTF
TGTGCCAGCAGCCAAGGTAACGGGAATGGGGCCAACGTCCTGACTTTC
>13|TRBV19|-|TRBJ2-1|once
CASSSGTYHEQFF
TGTGCCAGTAGTAGCGGGACATATCATGAGCAGTTCTTC
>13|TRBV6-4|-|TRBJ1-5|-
CASSPGDNQPQHF
TGTGCCAGCAGCCCGGGGGACAATCAGCCCCAGCATTTT
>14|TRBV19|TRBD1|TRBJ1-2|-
CASTRQGTNYGYTF
TGTGCCAGTACGAGACAGGGGACTAACTATGGCTACACCTTC
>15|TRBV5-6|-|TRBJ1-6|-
CASRIRASGISPLHF
TGTGCCAGCAGGATCCGGGCCTCCGGGATTTCACCCCTCCACTTT
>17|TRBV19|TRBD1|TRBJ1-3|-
CASSTAGTGGFRYTIYF
TGTGCCAGTAGTACGGCCGGGACAGGGGGATTCAGGTACACCATATATTTT
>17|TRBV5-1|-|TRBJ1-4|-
CASSLGGGAATNEKLFF
TGCGCCAGCAGCTTGGGGGGAGGGGCCGCAACTAATGAAAAACTGTTTTTT
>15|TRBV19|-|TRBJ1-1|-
CASSIGQILNTEAFF
TGTGCCAGTAGTATAGGACAGATATTGAACACTGAAGCTTTCTTT
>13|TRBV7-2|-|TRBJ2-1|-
CASTGSDWGEQFF
TGTGCCAGCACGGGTTCAGACTGGGGTGAGCAGTTCTTC
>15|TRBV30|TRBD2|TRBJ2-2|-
CAWSMAGGSLGELFF
TGTGCCTGGAGTATGGCGGGGGGGTCCCTCGGGGAGCTGTTTTTT
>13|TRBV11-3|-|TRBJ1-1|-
CASSSPGVTEAFF
TGTGCCAGCAGCTCCCCCGGGGTCACTGAAGCTTTCTTT
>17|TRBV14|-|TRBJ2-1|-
CASSPYRDPRRNNEQFF
TGTGCCAGCAGCCCTTACCGGGACCCCCGAAGGAACAATGAGCAGTTCTTC
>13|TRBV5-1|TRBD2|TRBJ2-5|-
CASRTSEGETQYF
TGCGCCAGCAGAACTAGCGAGGGAGAGACCCAGTACTTC
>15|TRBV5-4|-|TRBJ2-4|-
CASSLGGGTKNIQYF
TGTGCCAGCAGCTTAGGGGGGGGGACCAAAAACATTCAGTACTTC
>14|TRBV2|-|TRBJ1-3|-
CASSPDRSGNTIYF
TGTGCCAGCAGTCCGGACAGATCTGGAAACACCATATATTTT
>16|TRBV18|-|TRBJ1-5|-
CASSPRVGGGNQPQHF
TGTGCCAGCTCACCAAGAGTGGGGGGAGGCAATCAGCCCCAGCATTTT
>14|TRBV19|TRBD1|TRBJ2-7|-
CASSTGQGFNEQYF
TGTGCCAGTAGTACAGGACAGGGTTTCAACGAGCAGTACTTC
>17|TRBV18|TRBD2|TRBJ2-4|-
CASSPGLAGTIANIQYF
TGTGCCAGCTCACCAGGGCTAGCGGGGACGATCGCGAACATTCAGTACTTC
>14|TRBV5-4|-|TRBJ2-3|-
CASSLGSAKDTQYF
TGTGCCAGCAGCTTGGGCTCCGCCAAAGATACGCAGTATTTT
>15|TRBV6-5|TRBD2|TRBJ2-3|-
CASSYSGGEADTQYF
TGTGCCAGCAGTTATAGCGGGGGAGAAGCGGATACGCAGTATTTT
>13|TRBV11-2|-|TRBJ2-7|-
CASSFSIAYEQYF
TGTGCCAGCAGCTTCAGCATAGCCTACGAGCAGTACTTC
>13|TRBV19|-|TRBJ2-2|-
CASTPDTTGELFF
TGTGCCAGTACCCCGGACACCACCGGGGAGCTGTTTTTT
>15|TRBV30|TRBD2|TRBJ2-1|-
CAWSVGLAGVNEQFF
TGTGCCTGGAGTGTCGGACTAGCGGGAGTCAATGAGCAGTTCTTC
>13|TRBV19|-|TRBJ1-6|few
CASSMGGNSPLHF
TGTGCCAGTAGTATGGGGGGTAATTCACCCCTCCACTTT
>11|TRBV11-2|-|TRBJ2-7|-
CASRNFDEQYF
TGTGCCAGCAGGAACTTCGACGAGCAGTACTTC
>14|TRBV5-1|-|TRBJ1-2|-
CASSWGDINYGYTF
TGCGCCAGCAGCTGGGGGGATATAAACTATGGCTACACCTTC
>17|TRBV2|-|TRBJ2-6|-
CASSEDSSIPGANVLTF
TGTGCCAGCAGTGAGGACAGCTCGATCCCTGGGGCCAACGTCCTGACTTTC
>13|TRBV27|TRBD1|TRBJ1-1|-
CASSLGDRGEAFF
TGTGCCAGCAGTTTAGGGGACAGGGGTGAAGCTTTCTTT
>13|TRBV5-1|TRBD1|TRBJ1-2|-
CASSTGGAYGYTF
TGCGCCAGCAGCACAGGGGGCGCCTATGGCTACACCTTC
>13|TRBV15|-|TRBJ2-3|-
CATSRDWEDTQYF
TGTGCCACCAGCAGAGATTGGGAAGATACGCAGTATTTT